Shown below are 21 T cell receptor beta chains from a single sample sequenced in a study of cytomegalovirus exposure and HLA in healthy donors. PCR amplification relied on 60 Vbeta primers (plus 13 Jbeta primers). Using immunoSEQ multiplex PCR, the repertoire was profiled, and TCRdb retains in-frame clones only, with some absent. The profile covers more than 100,000 clones, with roughly three fifths appearing a single time and 2% to 2.5% taken by the ten largest. Sequencing was performed on PBMCs. These receptors originate from a middle-aged woman in good health and CMV-seronegative.

The chain couples TRBV28 to TRBJ2-4, with 11 bases fitting TRBD1. Germline CDR1 reads MDHEN; CDR2 reads SYDVKM. Trimming cost V 2 bases and J 4 bases; bases outside gene matches: 4. The CDR3 extends over 16 amino acids. CDR3 amino acids: CASSLGGTGGKNIQYF. CDR3 nucleotide sequence: TGTGCCAGCAGTTTAGGGGGGACAGGGGGGAAAAACATTCAGTACTTC.

This chain joins TRBV4-1 and TRBJ1-2; no firm D call. Germline assignment: CDR1 MGHRA and CDR2 YSYEKL. The length of the CDR3 is 16 residues. Trimming shortened V by 2 bases and J by 4 bases, and 17 bases separated the two germline ends. This CDR3 reads CASSQRMVGRVYGYTF. The DNA of the CDR3 is TGCGCCAGCAGCCAACGAATGGTAGGGCGGGTCTATGGCTACACCTTC.

This clone was picked up a small number of times. V is TRBV7-3 and J is TRBJ1-1; D may be TRBD1 (5 bases). The CDR3 totals 16 residues. The germline CDR1 and CDR2 sequences are SGHTA and FQGTGA. V lost 4 bases and J 1 base, leaving 16 bases between the germline ends. This CDR3 is CASSSTGGAQNTEAFF. The CDR3 DNA is TGTGCCAGCAGCTCCACGGGGGGAGCCCAGAACACTGAAGCTTTCTTT. Together with reference TRBV7-3 and TRBJ1-1, the CDR3 gives the full variable domain: GAGVSQTPSNKVTEKGKYVELRCDPISGHTALYWYRQSLGQGPEFLIYFQGTGAADDSGLPNDRFFAVRPEGSVSTLKIQRTERGDSAVYLCASSSTGGAQNTEAFFGQGTRLTVV.

This rearrangement joins TRBV27 to TRBJ2-7, with D unresolved. CDR1 MNHEY and CDR2 SMNVEV come from the germline V gene (reference sequence). This CDR3 comprises 14 residues. The germline V and J ends were trimmed by 3 bases and 6 bases, with 15 bases remaining between them. For the CDR3, the DNA is TGTGCCAGCAGTTTGGCGGCCGGTAAAGGCGAGCAGTACTTC. This codes for CASSLAAGKGEQYF.

Only one count was recorded for this clone. The chain uses TRBV7-8 and TRBJ2-5; 7 bases match TRBD2. The CDR3 extends over 16 amino acids. Germline lookup yields CDR1 SGHVS and CDR2 FQNEAQ. The V segment lost 4 bases and the J segment 7 bases; nucleotides outside the gene matches: 15. The CDR3 DNA sequence: TGTGCCAGCAGCTCACGCCGACTAGCCCGCGGGGGGACCCAGTACTTC. Translation: CASSSRRLARGGTQYF.

In nucleotides, the CDR3 is TGTGCCAGCCTACGACAGGGGAACACTGAAGCTTTCTTT. Amino acids: CASLRQGNTEAFF. The rearrangement uses TRBV2 and TRBJ1-1, with 7 nucleotides matching TRBD1. Germline V lookup: CDR1 SNHLY, CDR2 FYNNEI. The length of the CDR3 is 13 residues. V gave up 8 bases and J gave up 1 base; unmatched junction bases: 4.

This clone was observed a few times. The CDR3 is CASSADKNYGYTF. The CDR3 DNA sequence: TGTGCCAGCAGCGCCGACAAGAACTATGGCTACACCTTC. The V gene is TRBV2, the J gene TRBJ1-2, with D unclear. V was clipped by 6 bases and J by 2 bases, with 10 bases between them. Per the germline V gene, CDR1 is SNHLY and CDR2 is FYNNEI. The CDR3 is 13 amino acids. Together with reference TRBV2 and TRBJ1-2, the CDR3 gives the full variable domain: EPEVTQTPSHQVTQMGQEVILRCVPISNHLYFYWYRQILGQKVEFLVSFYNNEISEKSEIFDDQFSVERPDGSNFTLKIRSTKLEDSAMYFCASSADKNYGYTFGSGTRLTVV.

The chain employs TRBV27 and TRBJ1-6; weak D call: TRBD1 (5 bases). CDR1 and CDR2 (germline): MNHEY, SMNVEV (reference sequence). The ends were cut back, 5 bases at V and 10 bases at J, with 18 bases in the middle. The CDR3 covers 15 residues. The CDR3 region has the DNA TGTGCCAGCAGTCGCACAGGCCTCGGGGGGTCACCCCTCCACTTT. Translating it yields CASSRTGLGGSPLHF.

This rearrangement joins TRBV27 to TRBJ2-7, with 7 bases lining up with TRBD2. CDR1 and CDR2 (germline): MNHEY, SMNVEV (reference sequence). V dropped 4 bases and J dropped 2; count of bases not matched to a gene: 8. The CDR3 sequence is 15 residues long. The CDR3 DNA reads as TGTGCCAGCAGTTCCTCCGGGACTACTACCTACGAGCAGTACTTC. Its protein product is CASSSSGTTTYEQYF.

The chain couples TRBV5-1 to TRBJ1-1, with a possible D match to TRBD1 (6 bases). Germline CDR1 is SGHRS and CDR2 is YFSETQ. The CDR3 contains 16 residues. V was clipped by 1 base and J by 0 bases, with 13 bases between them. The CDR3 is CASSLQGRGLNTEAFF. The CDR3 DNA sequence: TGCGCCAGCAGCTTGCAGGGGAGGGGATTGAACACTGAAGCTTTCTTT.

This chain connects TRBV11-2 to TRBJ2-1, with TRBD2 as a possible D gene (6 bases). This CDR3 comprises 15 residues. Per the germline V gene, CDR1 is SGHAT and CDR2 is FQNNGV. Deletions cut 3 bases from V and 4 bases from J, with 13 bases between. The CDR3 DNA follows: TGTGCCAGCAGCTTCCGGGGGTTCGTATACAATGAGCAGTTCTTC. Translation gives CASSFRGFVYNEQFF.

This clone was detected only a few times. The rearrangement joins TRBV25-1 to TRBJ1-1, with 8 bases identical to TRBD1. This CDR3 has 15 amino acids. With V trimmed by 4 bases and J by 0 bases, 4 bases remained unmatched. Germline lookup yields CDR1 MGHDK and CDR2 SYGVNS. In nucleotides, the CDR3 is TGTGCCAGCAGTGGTCGGGGACAGGTGAACACTGAAGCTTTCTTT. It is translated as CASSGRGQVNTEAFF.

This clone was recorded only once. This chain connects TRBV7-9 to TRBJ2-3, with TRBD2 matching over 7 bases. Germline-derived CDR1 and CDR2 are SEHNR and FQNEAQ (reference sequence). J lost 0 bases, V lost 7 bases, and 1 base had no gene match. There are 13 residues in the CDR3. CDR3: CASKAGSTDTQYF. CDR3 nucleotides: TGTGCCAGCAAAGCGGGGAGCACAGATACGCAGTATTTT.

This clone occurred a few times. The chain couples TRBV7-3 to TRBJ2-6; D perhaps matches TRBD2 (5 bases). The germline V and J ends were trimmed by 3 bases and 0 bases, with 6 bases remaining between them. This CDR3 is built from 15 residues. The germline V gene encodes CDR1 SGHTA and CDR2 FQGTGA. The CDR3 spells CASSLEVSGANVLTF. Here the CDR3 DNA reads TGTGCCAGCAGCTTGGAGGTCTCTGGGGCCAACGTCCTGACTTTC.

The genes are TRBV7-2 and TRBJ2-1, with a weak D call TRBD1 (5 bases). Germline V gene sequence: CDR1 SGHTA, CDR2 FQGNSA. The ends were cut back, 0 bases at V and 0 bases at J, with 9 bases in the middle. The CDR3 covers 16 residues. The CDR3, as DNA: TGTGCCAGCAGCTTAGCGCAGGGTAGCTCCTACAATGAGCAGTTCTTC. This sequence encodes CASSLAQGSSYNEQFF.

The CDR3 here is CAWLRVGQAFF. The CDR3 DNA follows: TGTGCCTGGCTGAGGGTGGGCCAAGCTTTCTTT. The genes are TRBV30 and TRBJ1-1, with D unresolved. The V end lost 5 bases, the J end lost 9 bases, and 13 bases lay between the germline ends. The germline gives CDR1 GTSNPN, CDR2 SVGIG (reference sequence). This CDR3 region has 11 residues.

Remarks on this clone: The junction differs from germline at one of its ends, possibly a read error. V gene TRBV7-2 combines with J gene TRBJ1-5, with TRBD1 as a possible D gene (6 bases). This CDR3 region has 13 residues. Germline CDR1 is SGHTA and CDR2 is FQGNSA. CDR3 loop: CASNLDRNQPQHF. CDR3 DNA: TGTGCCAGCAACTTAGACAGGAATCAGCCCCAGCATTTT.

The table lists this clone with a few counts. The chain joins TRBV2 to TRBJ2-2, with a possible D match to TRBD1 (6 bases). Germline loops: CDR1 SNHLY, CDR2 FYNNEI. The CDR3 has 13 amino acids. The ends were cut back, 6 bases at V and 6 bases at J, with 11 bases in the middle. CDR3 nucleotides: TGTGCCAGCAGACCAACAGGGTCCGGGGAGCTGTTTTTT. Its protein product is CASRPTGSGELFF. The full variable domain, in which reference TRBV2 and TRBJ2-2 provide the parts outside the CDR3, is EPEVTQTPSHQVTQMGQEVILRCVPISNHLYFYWYRQILGQKVEFLVSFYNNEISEKSEIFDDQFSVERPDGSNFTLKIRSTKLEDSAMYFCASRPTGSGELFFGEGSRLTVL.

The CDR3 bases are TGTGCCAGCAGCTTAGAACATCTTAGCAATCAGCCCCAGCATTTT. It yields the protein CASSLEHLSNQPQHF. This chain joins TRBV7-2 and TRBJ1-5; D gene uncertain. CDR1 is SGHTA, CDR2 FQGNSA, per germline. The CDR3 runs to 15 residues. Trimming took 1 base from V and 0 from J, leaving 7 bases between them.

This chain connects TRBV2 to TRBJ1-1, with 8 bases that match TRBD1. The ends lost 3 bases at V and 9 bases at J; junction bases unmatched: 6. Germline CDR1 SNHLY, CDR2 FYNNEI. The CDR3 is made up of 13 amino acids. The chain's CDR3 is CASSERQGRQAFF. The CDR3 DNA is TGTGCCAGCAGTGAGAGACAGGGGCGTCAAGCTTTCTTT.

This clone was counted a few times. The chain combines TRBV29-1 with TRBJ2-3; 9 bases map to TRBD2. V shed 8 bases and J 4 bases; nucleotides not matched to a gene: 7. Germline V gene lookup returns CDR1 SQVTM and CDR2 ANQGSEA. CDR3 length equals 13 residues. CDR3 residues: CSLAGGGADTQYF. The CDR3 DNA reads TGCAGCCTTGCTGGCGGGGGGGCAGATACGCAGTATTTT.